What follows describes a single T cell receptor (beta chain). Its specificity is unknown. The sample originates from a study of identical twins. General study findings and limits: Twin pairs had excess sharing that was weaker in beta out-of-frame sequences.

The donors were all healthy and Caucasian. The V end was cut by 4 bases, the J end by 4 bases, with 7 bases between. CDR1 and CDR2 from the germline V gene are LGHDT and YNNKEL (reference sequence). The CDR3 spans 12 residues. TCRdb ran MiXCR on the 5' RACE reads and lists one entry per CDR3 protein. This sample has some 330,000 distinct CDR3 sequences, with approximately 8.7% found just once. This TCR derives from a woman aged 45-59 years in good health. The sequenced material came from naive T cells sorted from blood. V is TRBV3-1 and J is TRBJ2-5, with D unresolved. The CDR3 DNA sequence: TGTGCCAGCAGCCCGGAAATAGAGACCCAGTACTTC. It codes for CASSPEIETQYF.